This TCR beta chain comes out of a study of blood T cells in healthy people across ages. The authors ran a second PCR of roughly 6 to 11 cycles using a sample-barcoded 5' primer and a J-beta primer mix. TCRdb called the 5' RACE reads again in MiXCR, with one record for every CDR3 protein. The data contain fewer than 2,000,000 distinct CDR3 sequences, roughly a third of them singletons. The CDR3 has 14 amino acids. V lost 0 bases and J 9 bases, leaving 12 bases between the germline ends. Per the germline V gene, CDR1 is SGHVS and CDR2 is FNYEAQ. The sequenced material came from blood. This chain joins TRBV7-6 and TRBJ2-1; no reliable D call. This sequence was found in a woman in her twenties or thirties in good health. The CDR3 reads CASSLATELGEQFF. The CDR3 nucleotides are TGTGCCAGCAGCTTAGCGACCGAACTGGGTGAGCAGTTCTTC.